One and the same sample provided the 21 T cell receptor beta chains below, sequenced in a study of T-cell reconstitution after alpha-beta-depleted transplantation in children. It was with unique molecular identifiers that the TCRbeta library was prepared. In TCRdb, the PCR reads were re-called with MiXCR into one record per CDR3 protein. The repertoire holds about 1,000,000 distinct CDR3 sequences, with about 30% as singletons. Sequenced here: PBMCs, mostly from graft donor cells, sampled 360 days after TCRalphabeta/CD19-depleted stem cell transplant. The receptors were sampled from a boy less than two years old who had a stem cell transplant for SCID, so the T cells may come from the graft donor.

J is TRBJ1-2 and V is TRBV25-1, with 8 bases fitting TRBD1. The J segment lost 10 bases and the V segment lost 6 bases, leaving 10 bases of the junction unmatched. CDR1 is MGHDK, CDR2 SYGVNS, per germline. The CDR3 consists of 13 residues. Here the CDR3 reads CASRDQTGVAYTF. CDR3 bases: TGTGCCAGCAGAGACCAGACAGGGGTAGCCTACACCTTC.

This clonotype was observed a handful of times. V is TRBV29-1 and J is TRBJ1-6; TRBD1 might be the D (5 bases). The CDR3 runs to 13 residues. With 5 bases removed from V and 10 bases from J, the gap between germline ends came to 15 bases. The germline CDR1 and CDR2 sequences are SQVTM and ANQGSEA. The CDR3: CSVRSGGSSPLHF. CDR3 DNA: TGCAGCGTTCGCTCCGGGGGGTCCTCACCCCTCCACTTT.

The chain has TRBV4-2 and TRBJ2-4; the D gene is possibly TRBD2 (5 bases). Trimming left V 4 bases short and J 8 bases short, with 12 bases between. Germline V lookup: CDR1 LGHNA, CDR2 YNFKEQ. This CDR3 has 13 residues. The CDR3 reads CASSPDGIDIQYF. The CDR3 nucleotides are TGTGCCAGCAGCCCGGACGGGATAGACATTCAGTACTTC.

The rearrangement links TRBV28 to TRBJ2-1; 7 bases align to TRBD2. This CDR3 contains 17 residues. The ends lost 4 bases at V and 0 bases at J; junction bases unmatched: 9. Germline-derived CDR1 and CDR2 are MDHEN and SYDVKM. This chain's CDR3 is CASSSLVRGSSYNEQFF. CDR3 coding DNA: TGTGCCAGCAGTTCCCTGGTTCGCGGGAGCTCCTACAATGAGCAGTTCTTC.

This clonotype was counted a few times. The rearrangement links TRBV10-3 to TRBJ2-1, with D perhaps matching TRBD1 (6 bases). With 6 bases removed from V and 1 base from J, the gap between germline ends came to 13 bases. Germline V gene lookup returns CDR1 ENHRY and CDR2 SYGVKD. There are 15 residues in the CDR3. The CDR3 reads CAISGTFLSYNEQFF. The CDR3 DNA reads as TGTGCCATCAGCGGGACATTCTTATCCTACAATGAGCAGTTCTTC.

The chain combines TRBV5-1 with TRBJ1-3, with TRBD1 matching 7 bases. The CDR3 contains 15 residues. V was clipped by 2 bases and J by 4 bases; unmatched bases: 6. From germline, CDR1 is SGHRS and CDR2 YFSETQ. The CDR3 sequence: CASSFLTGYGNTIYF. In DNA, the CDR3 is TGCGCCAGCAGCTTTCTGACAGGGTACGGAAACACCATATATTTT.

The V call is TRBV7-9, the J call TRBJ1-1; a weak D match, TRBD1 (6 bases). V dropped 3 bases and J dropped 12 bases, with 11 bases sitting between them. The V gene's germline CDR1 is SEHNR and CDR2 FQNEAQ (reference sequence). The CDR3 loop spans 11 amino acids. The CDR3 DNA follows: TGTGCCAGCAGCTTTACAGGGATGACTTTCTTT. Translated: CASSFTGMTFF.

V gene TRBV15 combines with J gene TRBJ2-5; maybe TRBD2 (5 bases). The CDR3 contains 15 residues. Per the germline V gene, CDR1 is LNHNV and CDR2 is YYDKDF (reference sequence). V was trimmed by 1 base and J by 1 base, leaving 10 bases between them. CDR3 loop: CATSRVTTSQETQYF. The CDR3 region has the DNA TGTGCCACCAGCAGAGTGACTACCAGCCAAGAGACCCAGTACTTC.

The chain combines TRBV12-3 or TRBV12-4 with TRBJ2-1; D is perhaps TRBD2 (5 bases). The CDR3 totals 16 residues. Trimming removed 4 bases from V and 8 bases from J, with 21 bases in between. DNA for the CDR3: TGTGCCAGCAGTTCCTCGTTAGTCCGGACTTCCGATGAGCAGTTCTTC. Translating gives CASSSSLVRTSDEQFF.

The chain is built from TRBV6-1 and TRBJ2-5; D perhaps matches TRBD1 (6 bases). V shed 1 base and J shed 1 base, with 7 bases lying between them. Germline V gene lookup returns CDR1 MNHNS and CDR2 SASEGT. CDR3 length equals 14 residues. The CDR3 sequence: CASSEGTAQETQYF. The CDR3 nucleotides read TGTGCCAGCAGTGAAGGGACAGCCCAAGAGACCCAGTACTTC.

This rearrangement joins TRBV3-1 to TRBJ2-3; TRBD2 matches at 11 bases. Germline CDR1 reads LGHDT; CDR2 reads YNNKEL (reference sequence). V dropped 4 bases and J dropped 2; count of bases not matched to a gene: 8. This CDR3 contains 17 residues. CDR3 DNA sequence: TGTGCCAGCAGCCCCTTGACTAGCGGGGAACCCACAGATACGCAGTATTTT. It specifies CASSPLTSGEPTDTQYF.

This chain joins TRBV10-3 and TRBJ2-5; D uncertain. CDR3 length equals 14 residues. V dropped 6 bases and J dropped 4 bases, with 15 bases sitting between them. The germline V gene has CDR1 ENHRY and CDR2 SYGVKD. Here the CDR3 DNA reads TGTGCCATCAGCAAAGAGCGCTATTTAGAGACCCAGTACTTC. Its translation is CAISKERYLETQYF.

The gene calls are TRBV27 and TRBJ1-5, with D perhaps matching TRBD1 (5 bases). Trimming shortened V by 3 bases and J by 11 bases, and 14 bases separated the two germline ends. This CDR3 has 13 residues. Germline lookup yields CDR1 MNHEY and CDR2 SMNVEV (reference sequence). The DNA of the CDR3 is TGTGCCAGCAGTTTCCAGGGAGAGTACTCCCAGCATTTT. Amino acids: CASSFQGEYSQHF.

In this sample, this clonotype turned up a few times. V and J are TRBV6-5 and TRBJ1-1; TRBD1 might be the D (5 bases). This CDR3 has 16 amino acids. Germline V gene sequence: CDR1 MNHEY, CDR2 SVGAGI. V shed 2 bases and J shed 5 bases, with 18 bases lying between them. This CDR3 reads CASSYRLSGLKTEAFF. The CDR3 bases are TGTGCCAGCAGTTACCGCCTGTCGGGGCTAAAAACTGAAGCTTTCTTT.

This chain joins TRBV12-3 or TRBV12-4 and TRBJ1-4, with 10 nucleotides matching TRBD1. CDR3 length: 19 amino acids. V lost 1 base to trimming and J lost 0 bases; unmatched junction nucleotides: 8. The CDR3 loop reads CASSLGVGTGASTNEKLFF. The CDR3 nucleotides read TGTGCCAGCAGTTTAGGGGTCGGGACAGGGGCATCAACTAATGAAAAACTGTTTTTT.

The rearrangement uses TRBV9 and TRBJ1-5; no firm D call. Germline CDR1 SGDLS, CDR2 YYNGEE. This CDR3 comprises 14 residues. Trimming removed 3 bases at V and 3 bases at J, with 10 bases between. The CDR3 DNA reads TGTGCCAGCAGCGAGAGGGCCGTCAATCAGCCCCAGCATTTT. Translated: CASSERAVNQPQHF.

This clonotype was observed once. The CDR3 region is CSVQAQGADTQYF. The CDR3 DNA is TGCAGCGTACAGGCTCAAGGAGCAGATACGCAGTATTTT. The chain combines TRBV29-1 with TRBJ2-3, with D maybe TRBD1 (5 bases). CDR1 is SQVTM, CDR2 ANQGSEA, per germline. The CDR3 extends over 13 amino acids. V lost 6 bases to trimming and J lost 4 bases, with 14 bases between them.

The chain combines TRBV5-8 with TRBJ1-5; D may be TRBD1 (6 bases). Germline assignment: CDR1 SGHTS and CDR2 YDEGEE. The CDR3 contains 15 residues. V lost 0 bases, J lost 11 bases, and 18 bases lay in between. This CDR3 is CASSLVGTRVWTQHF. The CDR3 DNA sequence: TGTGCCAGCAGCTTGGTCGGGACACGGGTTTGGACCCAGCATTTT. Combining the CDR3 with reference TRBV5-8 and TRBJ1-5 gives the whole variable domain EAGVTQSPTHLIKTRGQQATLRCSPISGHTSVYWYQQALGLGLQFLLWYDEGEERNRGNFPPRFSGRQFPNYSSELNVNALELEDSALYLCASSLVGTRVWTQHFGDGTRLSIL.

The J gene is TRBJ1-2, the V gene TRBV7-2, with D hard to call. CDR1 SGHTA and CDR2 FQGNSA come from the germline V gene. V was pared by 4 bases and J by 6 bases, with 9 bases between. The CDR3 spans 12 residues. CDR3 sequence: CASSYVRDGYTF. The CDR3 coding sequence is TGTGCCAGCAGCTACGTGAGGGATGGCTACACCTTC.

The rearrangement uses TRBV5-1 and TRBJ1-6, with TRBD1 matching 11 bases. The CDR3 loop spans 14 amino acids. CDR1 is SGHRS and CDR2 is YFSETQ in the germline V gene. Trimming cost V 3 bases and J 9 bases; bases outside gene matches: 2. This CDR3 reads CASSSGQGGSPLHF. The CDR3 DNA sequence: TGCGCCAGCAGCTCGGGACAGGGGGGTTCACCCCTCCACTTT.

The chain employs TRBV3-1 and TRBJ2-7; the D call may be TRBD1 or TRBD2 (5 bases each). Germline V CDR1 and CDR2: LGHDT, YNNKEL (reference sequence). CDR3 length equals 15 residues. Deletions cut 5 bases from V and 3 bases from J, with 17 bases between. CDR3 in DNA: TGTGCCAGCAGCGCAGAGGGGACCCCGGGCTACGAGCAGTACTTC. It yields the protein CASSAEGTPGYEQYF.